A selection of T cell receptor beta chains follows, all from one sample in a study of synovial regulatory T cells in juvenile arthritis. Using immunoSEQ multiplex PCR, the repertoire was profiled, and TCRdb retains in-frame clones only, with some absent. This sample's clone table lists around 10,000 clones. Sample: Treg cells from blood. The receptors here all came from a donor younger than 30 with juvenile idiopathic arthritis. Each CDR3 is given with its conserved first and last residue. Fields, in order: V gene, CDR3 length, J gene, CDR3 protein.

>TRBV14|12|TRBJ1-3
CASSPGGITIYF
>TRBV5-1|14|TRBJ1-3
CASSLWGSGNTIYF
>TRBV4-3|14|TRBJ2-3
CASSQRGHTDTQYF
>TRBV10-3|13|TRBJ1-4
CAIRPGANEKLFF
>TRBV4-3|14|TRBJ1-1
CASSHSRGSTEAFF
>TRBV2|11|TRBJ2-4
CASSETRGQYF
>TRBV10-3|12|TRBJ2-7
CAISLQGYEQYF
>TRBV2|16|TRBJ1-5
CASFLGRDRGNQPQHF
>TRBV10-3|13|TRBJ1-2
CAIRGTVDYGYTF
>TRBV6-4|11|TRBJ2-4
CASPNADIQYF
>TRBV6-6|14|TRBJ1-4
CASSPRTVNEKLFF
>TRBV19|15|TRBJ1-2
CASRDRGGIIYGYTF
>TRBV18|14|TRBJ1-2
CASSPDGQGRGYTF
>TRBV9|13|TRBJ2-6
CASSSQVSNVLTF
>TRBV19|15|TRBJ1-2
CASSLGQGRFYGYTF
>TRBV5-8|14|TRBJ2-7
CASSSGQAFYEQYF
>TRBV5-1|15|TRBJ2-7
CASSLRSGVAPEQYF
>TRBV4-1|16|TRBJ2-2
CASSFTGTTVTGELFF
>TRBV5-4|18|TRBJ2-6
CASSLANRMHSGANVLTF
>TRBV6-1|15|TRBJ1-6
CASSVTIGERSPLHF
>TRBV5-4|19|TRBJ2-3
CASSAGTSGGRGGTDTQYF
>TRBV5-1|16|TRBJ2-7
CASSLGLAGGVYEQYF
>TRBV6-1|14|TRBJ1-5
CASLDRANNQPQHF
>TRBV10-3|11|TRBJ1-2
CAISRNYGYTF
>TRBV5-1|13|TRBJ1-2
CAGRRDGEDGYTF
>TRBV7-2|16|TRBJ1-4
CASSFRRGLPNEKLFF
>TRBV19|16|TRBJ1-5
CASSLGPVGGNQPQHF
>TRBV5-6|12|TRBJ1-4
CASSWGDRALFF
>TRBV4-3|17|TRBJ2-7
CASSQVFRNSHSYEQYF
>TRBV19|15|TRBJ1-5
CASSMRTGGSQPQHF
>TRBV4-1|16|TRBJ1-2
CASSRVAAGANYGYTF
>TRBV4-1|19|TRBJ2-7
CASSQRALKQGASSYEQYF
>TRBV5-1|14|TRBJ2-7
CASSLLTGTYEQYF
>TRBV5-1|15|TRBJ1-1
CASSLVGPLSTEAFF
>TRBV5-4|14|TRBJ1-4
CASSLAPSNEELFF
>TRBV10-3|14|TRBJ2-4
CAISPAQAKNIQYF
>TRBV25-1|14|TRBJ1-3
CASSELGFGNTIYF
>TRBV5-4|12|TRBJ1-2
CASSLLGQGYTF
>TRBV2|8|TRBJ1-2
CAGPQPAF
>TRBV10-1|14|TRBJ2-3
CASSVGQGEDTQYF
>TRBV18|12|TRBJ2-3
CASSPLDDTQYF
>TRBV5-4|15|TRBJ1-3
CASSLGAGGGHTIYF
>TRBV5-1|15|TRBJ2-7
CASSPWGGSPYEQYF
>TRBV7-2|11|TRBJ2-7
CASSLHYEQYF
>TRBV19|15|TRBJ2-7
CASSLRASGYYEQYF
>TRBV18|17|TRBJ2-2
CASSPFPDRGGIRELFF
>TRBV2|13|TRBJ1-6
CASREDRNSPLHF